Each of the 20 T cell receptor beta chains below was sequenced from the same sample in a study of T cells expressing NK-cell markers. TCRdb re-called the 5' RACE reads, yielding one record per CDR3 amino acid sequence without DNA. Seen in this sample are roughly 380,000 distinct CDR3 sequences; the ten most common clones hold roughly 5.2%. Sequenced material: blood T cells: a sorted CD56 or NKG2C T cell subset, CD4+ or CD8+ T cells, or bulk PBMC T cells (not recorded which). The receptors shown here come from a man aged 18 to 69 in good health.

This rearrangement joins TRBV2 to TRBJ2-3. Germline V gene data show CDR1 as SNHLY and CDR2 as FYNNEI. This CDR3 contains 14 residues. Here the CDR3 reads CASSEGLVIDTQYF.

This rearrangement joins TRBV27 to TRBJ1-1; checking the TCRdb D call of TRBD1 is not possible without DNA. Germline CDR1 reads MNHEY; CDR2 reads SMNVEV (reference sequence). This CDR3 has 14 amino acids. CDR3 loop: CASSFLRDRGEAFF.

This chain uses TRBV7-7 with TRBJ2-2; with no DNA, the TCRdb D assignment of TRBD1 cannot be verified. Germline values: CDR1 SSHAT, CDR2 FNYEAQ (reference sequence). The CDR3 totals 16 residues. CDR3 region: CASSSRSGTATGELFF. The entire variable domain, with the rest obtained from reference TRBV7-7 and TRBJ2-2, is as follows: GAGVSQSPRYKVTKRGQDVTLRCDPISSHATLYWYQQALGQGPEFLTYFNYEAQPDKSGLPSDRFSAERPEGSISTLTIQRTEQRDSAMYRCASSSRSGTATGELFFGEGSRLTVL.

The V gene is TRBV15, the J gene TRBJ2-2; TCRdb calls TRBD2, which cannot be checked without DNA. The V gene's germline CDR1 is LNHNV and CDR2 YYDKDF (reference sequence). This CDR3 contains 18 residues. CDR3 residues: CATSRDTPGLAGTGELFF.

This rearrangement joins TRBV25-1 to TRBJ2-2; without DNA, the TCRdb call of TRBD1 cannot be checked. There are 15 residues in the CDR3. Germline values: CDR1 MGHDK, CDR2 SYGVNS. The CDR3 protein is CASTQADRVTGELFF. The full variable domain, in which reference TRBV25-1 and TRBJ2-2 provide the parts outside the CDR3, is EADIYQTPRYLVIGTGKKITLECSQTMGHDKMYWYQQDPGMELHLIHYSYGVNSTEKGDLSSESTVSRIRTEHFPLTLESARPSHTSQYLCASTQADRVTGELFFGEGSRLTVL.

The V call is TRBV18, the J call TRBJ2-1; lacking DNA, the TRBD2 call made by TCRdb goes unchecked. Germline lookup yields CDR1 KGHSH and CDR2 LQKENI. This CDR3 has 15 amino acids. The CDR3 sequence is CASTPGLATYNEQFF.

This sequence joins TRBV6-1 and TRBJ2-3; TCRdb lists TRBD1, though no DNA is available to test this call. Germline V lookup: CDR1 MNHNS, CDR2 SASEGT. CDR3 size: 14 residues. This CDR3 is CASRAGQELVTQYF.

V gene TRBV20-1 combines with J gene TRBJ2-3; TCRdb proposes TRBD1, but this gene call is untestable without DNA. This CDR3 is 11 amino acids long. The V gene's germline CDR1 is DFQATT and CDR2 SNEGSKA (reference sequence). CDR3 loop: CSAIVGGSLYF.

The chain carries TRBV27 and TRBJ2-2; TCRdb calls TRBD1, which cannot be checked without DNA. CDR1 and CDR2 (germline): MNHEY, SMNVEV (reference sequence). CDR3 length: 16 amino acids. CDR3 sequence: CASSRQPGQGSGELFF.

V usage is TRBV18 and J usage is TRBJ1-6. Germline CDR1 is KGHSH and CDR2 is LQKENI. CDR3 length: 13 amino acids. The CDR3 here is CASSPDGDSPLHF.

V is TRBV12-3 or TRBV12-4 and J is TRBJ2-3; TCRdb reports TRBD1, a call that lacks DNA to check it against. The CDR3 spans 15 residues. The CDR3: CASSFRGGSGDTQYF.

The V gene is TRBV6-5, the J gene TRBJ2-1; without DNA, the TCRdb call of TRBD2 cannot be checked. This CDR3 has 16 amino acids. Looked up from germline, CDR1 is MNHEY and CDR2 is SVGAGI. CDR3 region: CASSSSLAGVSNEQFF.

The V gene is TRBV10-3, the J gene TRBJ2-3; TCRdb names TRBD1, which stays unverified in the absence of DNA. Germline CDR1 ENHRY, CDR2 SYGVKD. CDR3 size: 15 residues. The CDR3 reads CAISNPGQNTDTQYF.

The chain uses TRBV7-3 and TRBJ2-1; absent DNA, TCRdb's TRBD1 call cannot be checked. This CDR3 contains 16 residues. Germline-derived CDR1 and CDR2 are SGHTA and FQGTGA. The chain's CDR3 is CASSSGTGGGLNEQFF.

The chain combines TRBV5-1 with TRBJ1-1; the TCRdb call, TRBD1, lacks DNA for checking. Germline values: CDR1 SGHRS, CDR2 YFSETQ. The length of the CDR3 is 15 residues. This chain's CDR3 is CASSGTTGMNTEAFF.

The rearrangement links TRBV7-8 to TRBJ2-4; with no DNA, the TCRdb D assignment of TRBD2 cannot be verified. CDR1 is SGHVS, CDR2 FQNEAQ, per germline. The CDR3 sequence is 15 residues long. CDR3 amino acids: CASSAGSSGGSIQYF. Using reference TRBV7-8 and TRBJ2-4 for the parts outside the CDR3, the full variable domain is GAGVSQSPRYKVAKRGQDVALRCDPISGHVSLFWYQQALGQGPEFLTYFQNEAQLDKSGLPSDRFFAERPEGSVSTLKIQRTQQEDSAVYLCASSAGSSGGSIQYFGAGTRLSVL.

V is TRBV6-1 and J is TRBJ2-3; there is no DNA to check the TCRdb D call of TRBD1. The CDR3 runs to 16 residues. The V gene's germline CDR1 is MNHNS and CDR2 SASEGT. CDR3 sequence reads: CASRKQGLLSTDTQYF.

The chain carries TRBV29-1 and TRBJ2-3. Germline V CDR1 and CDR2: SQVTM, ANQGSEA. The CDR3 is made up of 12 amino acids. CDR3 in amino acids: CSVGTAGDTQYF.

The gene calls are TRBV5-1 and TRBJ1-1; TCRdb proposes TRBD1, but this gene call is untestable without DNA. This CDR3 is built from 16 residues. Germline V lookup: CDR1 SGHRS, CDR2 YFSETQ. This CDR3 reads CASSLLVGRVDTEAFF.

The chain is built from TRBV12-3 or TRBV12-4 and TRBJ2-1; no DNA is available, so the TRBD1 call from TCRdb remains unchecked. This CDR3 spans 15 amino acids. CDR3: CASSFGGWSYNEQFF.